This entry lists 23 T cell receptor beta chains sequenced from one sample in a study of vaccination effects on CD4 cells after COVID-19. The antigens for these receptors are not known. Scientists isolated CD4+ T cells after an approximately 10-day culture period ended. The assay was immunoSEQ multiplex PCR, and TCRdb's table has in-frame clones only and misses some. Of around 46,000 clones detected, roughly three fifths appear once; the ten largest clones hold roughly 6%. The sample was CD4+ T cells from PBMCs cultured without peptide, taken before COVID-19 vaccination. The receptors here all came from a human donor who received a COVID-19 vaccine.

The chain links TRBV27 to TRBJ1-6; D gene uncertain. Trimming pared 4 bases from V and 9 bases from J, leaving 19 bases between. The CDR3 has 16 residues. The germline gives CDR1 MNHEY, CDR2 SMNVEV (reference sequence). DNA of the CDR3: TGTGCCAGCAGTTCCCCAGCGGGGAATTTGGGTTCACCCCTCCACTTT. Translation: CASSSPAGNLGSPLHF.

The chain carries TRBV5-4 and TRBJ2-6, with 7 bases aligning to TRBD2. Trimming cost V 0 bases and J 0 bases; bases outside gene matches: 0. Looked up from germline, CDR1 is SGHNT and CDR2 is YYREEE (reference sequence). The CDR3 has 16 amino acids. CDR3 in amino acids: CASSLGGSSGANVLTF. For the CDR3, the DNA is TGTGCCAGCAGCTTGGGCGGGAGCTCTGGGGCCAACGTCCTGACTTTC.

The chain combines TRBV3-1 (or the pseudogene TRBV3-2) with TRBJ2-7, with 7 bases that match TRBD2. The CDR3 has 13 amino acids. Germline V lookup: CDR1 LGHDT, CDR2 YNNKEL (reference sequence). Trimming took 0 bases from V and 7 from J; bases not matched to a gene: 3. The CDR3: CASSQDVGGEQYF. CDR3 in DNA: TGTGCCAGCAGCCAAGATGTGGGGGGGGAGCAGTACTTC.

CDR3 sequence reads: CAISGGLAGGINYYEQYF. The CDR3 DNA reads as TGTGCCATCAGTGGGGGACTAGCGGGAGGAATCAATTACTACGAGCAGTACTTC. The chain uses TRBV10-3 and TRBJ2-7; 15 bases line up with TRBD2. The length of the CDR3 is 18 residues. Germline CDR1 is ENHRY and CDR2 is SYGVKD. The junction had 10 bases not matched to a gene; V was cut back by 4 bases and J by 3 bases.

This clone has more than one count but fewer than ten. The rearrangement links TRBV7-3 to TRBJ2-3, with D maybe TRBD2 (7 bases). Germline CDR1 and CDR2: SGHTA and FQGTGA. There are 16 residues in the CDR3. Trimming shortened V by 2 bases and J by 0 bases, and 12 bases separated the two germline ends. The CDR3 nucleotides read TGTGCCAGCAGCTTATCGGGGGGCTCTAGCACAGATACGCAGTATTTT. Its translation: CASSLSGGSSTDTQYF.

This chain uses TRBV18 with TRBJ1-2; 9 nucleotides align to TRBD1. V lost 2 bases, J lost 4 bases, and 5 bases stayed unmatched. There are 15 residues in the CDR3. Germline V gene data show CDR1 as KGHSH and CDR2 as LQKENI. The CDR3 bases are TGTGCCAGCTCACCATCGGGACAGGGTGTCTATGGCTACACCTTC. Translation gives CASSPSGQGVYGYTF.

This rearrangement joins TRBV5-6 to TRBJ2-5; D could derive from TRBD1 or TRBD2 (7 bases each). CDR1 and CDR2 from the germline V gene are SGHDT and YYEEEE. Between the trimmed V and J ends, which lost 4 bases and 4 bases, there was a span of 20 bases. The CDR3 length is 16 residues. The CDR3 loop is CASSPNGRQGGETQYF. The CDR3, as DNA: TGTGCCAGCAGCCCAAACGGGAGGCAGGGGGGAGAGACCCAGTACTTC.

CDR3 sequence (DNA): TGTGCCAGCAGCCCTGTAAAGCTGAACACCGGGGAGCTGTTTTTT. Its protein product is CASSPVKLNTGELFF. V usage is TRBV7-2 and J usage is TRBJ2-2; D is unresolved. This CDR3 contains 15 residues. In germline, CDR1 is SGHTA, CDR2 FQGNSA. Trimming pared 5 bases from V and 1 base from J, leaving 11 bases between.

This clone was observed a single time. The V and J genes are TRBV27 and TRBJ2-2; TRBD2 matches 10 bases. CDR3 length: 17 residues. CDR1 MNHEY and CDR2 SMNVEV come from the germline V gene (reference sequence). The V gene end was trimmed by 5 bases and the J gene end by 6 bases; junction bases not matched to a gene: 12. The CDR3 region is CASSRVVLAGDPGELFF. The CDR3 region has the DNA TGTGCCAGCAGTAGGGTTGTTCTAGCGGGAGACCCCGGGGAGCTGTTTTTT.

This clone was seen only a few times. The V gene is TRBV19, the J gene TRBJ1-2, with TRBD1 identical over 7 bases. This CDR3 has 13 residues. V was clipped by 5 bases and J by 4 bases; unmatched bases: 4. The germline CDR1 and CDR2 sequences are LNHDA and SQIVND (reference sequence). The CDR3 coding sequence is TGTGCCAGTAGTGACAGGGCCGGCTATGGCTACACCTTC. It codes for CASSDRAGYGYTF.

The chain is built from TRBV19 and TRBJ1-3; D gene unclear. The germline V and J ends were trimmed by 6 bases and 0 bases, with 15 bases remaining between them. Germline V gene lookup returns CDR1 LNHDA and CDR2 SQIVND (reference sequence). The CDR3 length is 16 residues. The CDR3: CASRPPGSYSGNTIYF. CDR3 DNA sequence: TGTGCCAGTAGACCCCCGGGCAGCTACTCTGGAAACACCATATATTTT. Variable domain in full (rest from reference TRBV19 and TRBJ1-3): DGGITQSPKYLFRKEGQNVTLSCEQNLNHDAMYWYRQDPGQGLRLIYYSQIVNDFQKGDIAEGYSVSREKKESFPLTVTSAQKNPTAFYLCASRPPGSYSGNTIYFGEGSWLTVV.

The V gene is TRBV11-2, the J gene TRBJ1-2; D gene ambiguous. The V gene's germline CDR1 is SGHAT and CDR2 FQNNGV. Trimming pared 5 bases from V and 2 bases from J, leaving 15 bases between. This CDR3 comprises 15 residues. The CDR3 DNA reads TGTGCCAGCAGCCGTTTTGCCCAAGTGAACTATGGCTACACCTTC. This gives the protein CASSRFAQVNYGYTF.

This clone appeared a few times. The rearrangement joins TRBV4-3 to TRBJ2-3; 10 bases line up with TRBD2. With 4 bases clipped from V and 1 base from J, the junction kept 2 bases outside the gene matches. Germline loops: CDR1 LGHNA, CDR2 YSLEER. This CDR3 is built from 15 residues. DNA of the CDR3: TGCGCCAGCAGCCTTACTAGCGGGGGCACAGATACGCAGTATTTT. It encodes CASSLTSGGTDTQYF.

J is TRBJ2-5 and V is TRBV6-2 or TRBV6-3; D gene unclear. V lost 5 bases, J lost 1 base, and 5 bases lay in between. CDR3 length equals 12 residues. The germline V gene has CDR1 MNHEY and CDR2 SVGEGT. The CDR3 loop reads CASSPGQETQYF. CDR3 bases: TGTGCCAGCAGTCCGGGCCAAGAGACCCAGTACTTC.

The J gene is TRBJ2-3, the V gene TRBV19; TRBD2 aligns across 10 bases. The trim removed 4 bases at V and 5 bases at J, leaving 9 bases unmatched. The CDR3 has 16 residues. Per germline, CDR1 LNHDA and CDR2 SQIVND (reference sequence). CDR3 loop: CASSTASGSSRDTQYF. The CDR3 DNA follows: TGTGCCAGTAGTACAGCTAGCGGGAGTAGTAGAGATACGCAGTATTTT.

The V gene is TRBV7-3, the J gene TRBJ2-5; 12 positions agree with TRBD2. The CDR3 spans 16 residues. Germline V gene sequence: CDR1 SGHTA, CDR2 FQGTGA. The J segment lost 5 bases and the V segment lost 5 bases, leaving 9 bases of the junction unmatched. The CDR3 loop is CASSPGTSGLGETQYF. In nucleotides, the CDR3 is TGTGCCAGCAGCCCCGGGACTAGCGGGCTAGGGGAGACCCAGTACTTC.

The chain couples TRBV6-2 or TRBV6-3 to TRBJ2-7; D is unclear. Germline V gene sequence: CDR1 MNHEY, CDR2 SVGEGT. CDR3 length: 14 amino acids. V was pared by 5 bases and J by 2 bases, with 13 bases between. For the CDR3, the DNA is TGTGCCAGCAGTCGCGAGTGGGGTCCCTACGAGCAGTACTTC. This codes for CASSREWGPYEQYF.

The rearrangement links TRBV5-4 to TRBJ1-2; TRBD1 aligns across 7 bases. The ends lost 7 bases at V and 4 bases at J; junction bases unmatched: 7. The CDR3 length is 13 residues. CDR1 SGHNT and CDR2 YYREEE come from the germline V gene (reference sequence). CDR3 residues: CASSIQGSYGYTF. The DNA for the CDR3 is TGTGCCAGCTCAATACAGGGGAGCTATGGCTACACCTTC. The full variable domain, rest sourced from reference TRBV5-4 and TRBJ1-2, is ETGVTQSPTHLIKTRGQQVTLRCSSQSGHNTVSWYQQALGQGPQFIFQYYREEENGRGNFPPRFSGLQFPNYSSELNVNALELDDSALYLCASSIQGSYGYTFGSGTRLTVV.

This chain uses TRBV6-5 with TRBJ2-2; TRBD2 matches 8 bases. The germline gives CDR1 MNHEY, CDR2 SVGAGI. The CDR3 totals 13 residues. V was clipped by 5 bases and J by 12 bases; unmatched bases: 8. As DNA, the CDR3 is TGTGCCAGCAGTCCACCGGGACTAGTGCAGCTGTTTTTT. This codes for CASSPPGLVQLFF.

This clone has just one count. The CDR3 bases are TGTGCCAGCAGTTACTCGTGGGAGACCCAGTACTTC. This encodes CASSYSWETQYF. V and J are TRBV6-2 or TRBV6-3 and TRBJ2-5, with D unclear. Germline CDR1 is MNHEY and CDR2 is SVGEGT. The CDR3 has 12 residues. V gave up 0 bases and J gave up 5 bases, with 4 bases separating them.

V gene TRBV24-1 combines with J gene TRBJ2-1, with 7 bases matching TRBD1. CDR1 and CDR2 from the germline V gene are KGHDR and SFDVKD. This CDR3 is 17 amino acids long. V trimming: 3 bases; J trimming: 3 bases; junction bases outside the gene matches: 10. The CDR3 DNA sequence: TGTGCCACCAGTGATCCCCAGCCGACAGGGAGCTACAATGAGCAGTTCTTC. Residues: CATSDPQPTGSYNEQFF.

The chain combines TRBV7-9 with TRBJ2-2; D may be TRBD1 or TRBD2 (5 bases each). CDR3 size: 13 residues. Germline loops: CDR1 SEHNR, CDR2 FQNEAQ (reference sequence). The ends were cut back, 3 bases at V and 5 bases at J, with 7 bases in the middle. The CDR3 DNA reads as TGTGCCAGCAGCTTTGGGGGTACCGGGGAGCTGTTTTTT. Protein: CASSFGGTGELFF.

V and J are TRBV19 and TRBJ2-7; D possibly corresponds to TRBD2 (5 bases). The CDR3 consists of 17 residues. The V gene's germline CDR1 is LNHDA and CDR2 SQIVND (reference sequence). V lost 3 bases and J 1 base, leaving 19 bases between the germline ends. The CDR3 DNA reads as TGTGCCAGTAGTATTGGAGGCACGGACTCAAGATCCTACGAGCAGTACTTC. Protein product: CASSIGGTDSRSYEQYF.